These 24 T cell receptor beta chains share one sample of origin, sequenced in a study of T cell repertoires in cytomegalovirus infection. Using its own MiXCR run on the reads, TCRdb lists one record per CDR3 protein. The profile shows approximately 70,000 distinct CDR3 sequences, about 23% of them singletons. Antigens of these TCRs are unknown. Sequenced input: PBMCs, sequenced either directly or after in vitro stimulation (not recorded which). These receptors were taken from a human donor in good health (CMV status not recorded). Some clones in this sample may be carry-over from other donors' samples.

This sequence joins TRBV29-1 and TRBJ1-2, with 8 bases lining up with TRBD1. Germline CDR1 is SQVTM and CDR2 is ANQGSEA. With 4 bases clipped from V and 2 bases from J, the junction kept 3 bases outside the gene matches. The CDR3 is made up of 13 amino acids. This CDR3 is CSVGTGKNYGYTF. Written as DNA, the CDR3 is TGCAGCGTTGGGACAGGGAAGAACTATGGCTACACCTTC.

In its sample, this clonotype was seen a few times. The chain is built from TRBV20-1 and TRBJ2-7; 11 bases fit TRBD2. Germline V gene sequence: CDR1 DFQATT, CDR2 SNEGSKA (reference sequence). Trimming at V came to 2 bases and at J to 7 bases, leaving 4 bases not matched to a gene. The CDR3 length is 13 residues. CDR3 sequence: CSARLAGGPEQYF. DNA for the CDR3: TGCAGTGCTAGACTAGCGGGAGGCCCGGAGCAGTACTTC.

V is TRBV7-9 and J is TRBJ2-5, with 9 bases aligning to TRBD1. The ends lost 1 base at V and 5 bases at J; junction bases unmatched: 11. The V gene's germline CDR1 is SEHNR and CDR2 FQNEAQ (reference sequence). CDR3 size: 17 residues. CDR3 sequence: CASSLGGTGGFLETQYF. The CDR3 DNA reads TGTGCCAGCAGCTTAGGGGGTACAGGGGGCTTCCTCGAGACCCAGTACTTC.

In this sample, this clonotype turned up many times. This chain uses TRBV27 with TRBJ1-2, with D perhaps TRBD1 (6 bases). The V end was cut by 4 bases, the J end by 1 base, with 13 bases between. From germline, CDR1 is MNHEY and CDR2 SMNVEV (reference sequence). CDR3 size: 15 residues. In nucleotides, the CDR3 is TGTGCCAGCAGTTCCCCTCGACAGGATAACTATGGCTACACCTTC. Its translation is CASSSPRQDNYGYTF.

This clonotype has only a few counts. The CDR3 sequence: CSVVVSGRHRNEQFF. DNA for the CDR3: TGCAGCGTTGTTGTTAGCGGGAGACATCGTAATGAGCAGTTCTTC. The chain recombines TRBV29-1 with TRBJ2-1; 9 nucleotides align to TRBD2. Per germline, CDR1 SQVTM and CDR2 ANQGSEA. The ends lost 4 bases at V and 7 bases at J; junction bases unmatched: 11. This CDR3 spans 15 amino acids.

This clonotype occurred many times. J is TRBJ1-1 and V is TRBV7-2, with TRBD1 matching over 8 bases. V was pared by 4 bases and J by 11 bases, with 3 bases of the junction left unmatched. The CDR3 consists of 11 residues. In germline, CDR1 is SGHTA, CDR2 FQGNSA. The CDR3 loop reads CASSSQGEAFF. In nucleotides, the CDR3 is TGTGCCAGCAGCTCACAGGGGGAGGCTTTCTTT.

The chain uses TRBV5-1 and TRBJ2-1; 12 bases agree with TRBD1. CDR1 and CDR2 (germline): SGHRS, YFSETQ. The CDR3 contains 14 residues. With V trimmed by 4 bases and J by 8 bases, 4 bases remained unmatched. Here the CDR3 reads CASSLGTGGDEQFF. Written as DNA, the CDR3 is TGCGCCAGCAGCCTGGGGACAGGGGGCGATGAGCAGTTCTTC.

CDR3 DNA sequence: TGTGCCAGCAGCAGGGGCCTTAAAGAGACCCAGTACTTC. Protein: CASSRGLKETQYF. The chain couples TRBV7-3 to TRBJ2-5; a weak D match, TRBD1 (5 bases). CDR1 and CDR2 (germline): SGHTA, FQGTGA. The CDR3 sequence is 13 residues long. The V end lost 5 bases, the J end lost 3 bases, and 10 bases lay between the germline ends.

This chain uses TRBV6-2 or TRBV6-3 with TRBJ2-7, with TRBD2 identical over 7 bases. The V and J ends lost 10 bases and 5 bases, in that order; junction bases with no gene match: 14. Germline lookup yields CDR1 MNHEY and CDR2 SVGEGT. CDR3 length: 14 amino acids. The CDR3 nucleotides read TGTGCCACCCTGGAAGCGGGGTCCAGGGACGAGCAGTACGTC. Translated, it gives CATLEAGSRDEQYV.

The chain links TRBV19 to TRBJ2-1, with 8 nucleotides matching TRBD2. J lost 2 bases, V lost 4 bases, and 10 bases had no gene match. From germline, CDR1 is LNHDA and CDR2 SQIVND (reference sequence). The CDR3 is made up of 17 amino acids. The CDR3 coding sequence is TGTGCCAGTAGTACGTCGGGAGGGCCTTCCCCCTACAATGAGCAGTTCTTC. Its protein product is CASSTSGGPSPYNEQFF.

Remarks on this clonotype: Relative to the germline gene, one junction end is altered; a read error may explain this. The gene calls are TRBV24-1 and TRBJ1-1, with a possible D match to TRBD1 (6 bases). This CDR3 is built from 14 residues. The V gene's germline CDR1 is KGHDR and CDR2 SFDVKD. In DNA, the CDR3 is TGTGCCACCAGTGTAGGGGGAGCGAACACTGAAGCTTCCTTT. Amino acid sequence: CATSVGGANTEASF.

This chain connects TRBV3-1 to TRBJ2-7; D might be TRBD1 (5 bases). This CDR3 contains 16 residues. The V gene lost 2 bases and the J gene lost 3 bases, with 17 bases spanning the gap. CDR1 is LGHDT, CDR2 YNNKEL, per germline (reference sequence). CDR3 coding DNA: TGTGCCAGCAGCCAACATGCCAAGGGCAGGGACTACGAGCAGTACTTC. It is translated as CASSQHAKGRDYEQYF.

The chain is built from TRBV18 and TRBJ2-1; TRBD2 agrees at 13 bases. CDR1 and CDR2 from the germline V gene are KGHSH and LQKENI. CDR3 length: 17 residues. After removal of 3 bases from V and 6 bases from J, the junction contained 8 bases not matched to a gene. The CDR3 sequence is CASSPNLLAGGPNEQFF. In DNA, the CDR3 is TGTGCCAGCTCACCGAACCTACTAGCGGGAGGGCCCAATGAGCAGTTCTTC.

V is TRBV6-5 and J is TRBJ1-2, with TRBD1 as a possible D gene (6 bases). Germline lookup yields CDR1 MNHEY and CDR2 SVGAGI. CDR3 size: 14 residues. The V and J ends lost 6 bases and 5 bases respectively, with 16 bases between them. The CDR3 reads CASSPFDRQYGYTF. CDR3 in DNA: TGTGCCAGCAGCCCCTTCGACAGGCAGTATGGCTACACCTTC.

Only a few counts were recorded for this clonotype. The chain is built from TRBV6-1 and TRBJ2-7; D possibly uses TRBD1 or TRBD2 (5 bases each). The CDR3 sequence is 14 residues long. V was clipped by 5 bases and J by 12 bases, with 23 bases between them. Germline CDR1 is MNHNS and CDR2 is SASEGT. CDR3 region: CASSRSPDGAGLYF. DNA of the CDR3: TGTGCCAGCAGTCGCTCTCCGGACGGGGCCGGGTTGTACTTC.

This clonotype was observed a few times. This sequence joins TRBV29-1 and TRBJ2-7, with 9 bases lining up with TRBD1. Germline CDR1 reads SQVTM; CDR2 reads ANQGSEA. Trimming took 5 bases from V and 4 from J; bases not matched to a gene: 9. The CDR3 sequence is 14 residues long. DNA of the CDR3: TGCAGCGTTTCTAAAGACAGGGGGGTGTACGAGCAGTACTTC. Translation gives CSVSKDRGVYEQYF.

This clonotype was seen ten or more times. J is TRBJ1-5 and V is TRBV7-2; possible D gene TRBD1, 5 bases. The CDR3 is made up of 15 amino acids. Germline CDR1 reads SGHTA; CDR2 reads FQGNSA. The germline V and J ends were trimmed by 4 bases and 1 base, with 11 bases remaining between them. For the CDR3, the DNA is TGTGCCAGCAGCTACCAGGCAGGGAGCAATCAGCCCCAGCATTTT. This codes for CASSYQAGSNQPQHF. Full variable domain (outside the CDR3, taken from reference TRBV7-2 and TRBJ1-5): GAGVSQSPSNKVTEKGKDVELRCDPISGHTALYWYRQSLGQGLEFLIYFQGNSAPDKSGLPSDRFSAERTGGSVSTLTIQRTQQEDSAVYLCASSYQAGSNQPQHFGDGTRLSIL.

This clonotype has just a few counts. This rearrangement joins TRBV5-8 to TRBJ2-3, with no clear D. The CDR3 runs to 14 residues. V lost 0 bases and J 5 bases, leaving 10 bases between the germline ends. Germline V CDR1 and CDR2: SGHTS, YDEGEE. The chain's CDR3 is CASSLEVPGDTQYF. In nucleotides, the CDR3 is TGTGCCAGCAGCTTGGAGGTTCCGGGAGATACGCAGTATTTT. The whole variable domain, remainder taken from reference TRBV5-8 and TRBJ2-3, is EAGVTQSPTHLIKTRGQQATLRCSPISGHTSVYWYQQALGLGLQFLLWYDEGEERNRGNFPPRFSGRQFPNYSSELNVNALELEDSALYLCASSLEVPGDTQYFGPGTRLTVL.

The gene calls are TRBV7-4 and TRBJ2-7; a possible D gene is TRBD1 (5 bases). Trimming pared 6 bases from V and 6 bases from J, leaving 12 bases between. This CDR3 region has 12 residues. Looked up from germline, CDR1 is SGHVT and CDR2 is SQSDAQ. CDR3: CASSGQGGEQYV. The CDR3 DNA is TGTGCCAGCAGTGGGCAGGGCGGCGAGCAGTACGTC.

A single count supports this clonotype. The J gene is TRBJ2-1, the V gene TRBV27; D uncertain. Trimming shortened V by 4 bases and J by 4 bases, and 5 bases separated the two germline ends. Germline lookup yields CDR1 MNHEY and CDR2 SMNVEV (reference sequence). The CDR3 length is 12 residues. CDR3 DNA: TGTGCCAGCAGTTCGATTTACAATGAGCAGTTCTTC. It is translated as CASSSIYNEQFF.

The sample holds many counts of this clonotype. The chain carries TRBV7-2 and TRBJ2-1; 8 bases map to TRBD1. V dropped 5 bases and J dropped 8; count of bases not matched to a gene: 11. The CDR3 contains 15 residues. CDR1 is SGHTA and CDR2 is FQGNSA in the germline V gene. The CDR3 sequence: CASSTEGQGLDEQFF. The CDR3 DNA is TGTGCCAGCAGCACCGAAGGACAGGGTCTGGATGAGCAGTTCTTC.

In its sample, this clonotype was seen many times. The chain joins TRBV11-2 to TRBJ2-7, with D perhaps TRBD2 (5 bases). V dropped 2 bases and J dropped 2 bases, with 13 bases sitting between them. The germline CDR1 and CDR2 sequences are SGHAT and FQNNGV. The CDR3 runs to 15 residues. The CDR3 DNA reads as TGTGCCAGCAGCTTAACCTTAGGAGGAACCTACGAGCAGTACGTC. Protein product: CASSLTLGGTYEQYV.

The chain combines TRBV5-6 with TRBJ2-1; D is perhaps TRBD2 (6 bases). V lost 3 bases to trimming and J lost 0 bases, with 10 bases between them. The CDR3 loop spans 15 amino acids. CDR1 is SGHDT, CDR2 YYEEEE, per germline. For the CDR3, the DNA is TGTGCCAGCAGCTCCGCGGGGAGCTCCTACAATGAGCAGTTCTTC. Translating gives CASSSAGSSYNEQFF.

The gene calls are TRBV5-1 and TRBJ2-2; D gene ambiguous. Germline V gives CDR1 SGHRS, CDR2 YFSETQ. The CDR3 covers 15 residues. Between the trimmed V and J ends, which lost 3 bases and 6 bases, there was a span of 15 bases. The CDR3 DNA sequence: TGCGCCAGCAGCTCCCTTAGCACTGGGTCCGGGGAGCTGTTTTTT. It encodes CASSSLSTGSGELFF.